Sequencing of this TCR beta chain was carried out in a study of T cell changes during pregnancy in multiple sclerosis. TCRdb keeps only in-frame clones here, not all; method: immunoSEQ multiplex PCR. The sample includes 30,000 to 45,000 clones, roughly 91% seen only once; the top ten take 0.45% to 0.5%. With 2 bases removed from V and 3 bases from J, the gap between germline ends came to 7 bases. Germline assignment: CDR1 MNHEY and CDR2 SMNVEV (reference sequence). This CDR3 is built from 13 residues. The count of this clone is one. Sequenced here: CD4+ T cells from peripheral blood mononuclear cells, sampled in the second trimester of pregnancy. This clonotype was sampled from a female donor in good health, enrolled as a control in a pregnancy study. The V gene is TRBV27, the J gene TRBJ1-2; D not resolved. The CDR3 DNA reads TGTGCCAGCAGTTTAAGGGAGGACTATGGCTACACCTTC. This gives the protein CASSLREDYGYTF.